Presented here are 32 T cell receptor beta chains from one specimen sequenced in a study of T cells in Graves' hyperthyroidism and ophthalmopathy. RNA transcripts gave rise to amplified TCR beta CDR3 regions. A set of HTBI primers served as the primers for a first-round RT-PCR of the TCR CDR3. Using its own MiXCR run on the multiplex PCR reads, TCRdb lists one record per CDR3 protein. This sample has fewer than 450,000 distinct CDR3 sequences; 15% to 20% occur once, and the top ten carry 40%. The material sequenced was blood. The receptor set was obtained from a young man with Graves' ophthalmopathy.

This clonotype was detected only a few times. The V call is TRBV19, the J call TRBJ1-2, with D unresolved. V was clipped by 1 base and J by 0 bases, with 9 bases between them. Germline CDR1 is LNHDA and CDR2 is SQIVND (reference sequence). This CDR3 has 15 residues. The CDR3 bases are TGTGCCAGTAGTATAGGGGCGGCAGCTAACTATGGCTACACCTTC. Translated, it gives CASSIGAAANYGYTF.

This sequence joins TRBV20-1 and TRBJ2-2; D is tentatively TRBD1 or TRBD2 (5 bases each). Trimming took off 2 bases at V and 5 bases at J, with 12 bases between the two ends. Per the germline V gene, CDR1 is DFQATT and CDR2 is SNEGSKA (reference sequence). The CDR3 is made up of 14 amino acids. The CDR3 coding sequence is TGCAGTGCTAGACTTACCGGGGCTACCGGGGAGCTGTTTTTT. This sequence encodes CSARLTGATGELFF.

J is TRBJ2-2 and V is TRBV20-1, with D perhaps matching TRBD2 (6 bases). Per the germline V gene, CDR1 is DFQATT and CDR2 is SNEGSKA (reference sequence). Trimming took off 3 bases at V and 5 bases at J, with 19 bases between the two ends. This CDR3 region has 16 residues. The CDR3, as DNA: TGCAGTGCTAGCGGGGGAGCCCCCGGTGGGACCGGGGAGCTGTTTTTT. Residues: CSASGGAPGGTGELFF.

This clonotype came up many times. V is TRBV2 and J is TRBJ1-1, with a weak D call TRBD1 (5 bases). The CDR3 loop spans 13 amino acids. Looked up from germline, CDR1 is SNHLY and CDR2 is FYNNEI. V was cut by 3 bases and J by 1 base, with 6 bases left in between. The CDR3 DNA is TGTGCCAGCAGTGAGGACACGAACACTGAAGCTTTCTTT. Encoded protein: CASSEDTNTEAFF.

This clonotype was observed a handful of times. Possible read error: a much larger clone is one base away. The CDR3 loop reads CSEEGRVAEAFF. The CDR3 nucleotides read TGCAGTGAGGAGGGGAGGGTTGCTGAAGCTTTCTTT. This sequence joins TRBV20-1 and TRBJ1-1, with D tentatively TRBD1 (5 bases). With 7 bases removed from V and 6 bases from J, the gap between germline ends came to 15 bases. This CDR3 comprises 12 residues. Germline values: CDR1 DFQATT, CDR2 SNEGSKA (reference sequence).

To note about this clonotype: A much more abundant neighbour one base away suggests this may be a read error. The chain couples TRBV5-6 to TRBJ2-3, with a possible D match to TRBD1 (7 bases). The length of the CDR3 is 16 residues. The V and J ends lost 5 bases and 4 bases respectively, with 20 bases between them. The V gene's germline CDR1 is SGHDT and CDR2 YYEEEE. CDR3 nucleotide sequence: TGTGCCAGCAGGTACCTGAGGAGGGGGCGGGCAGATACGCAGTATTTT. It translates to CASRYLRRGRADTQYF. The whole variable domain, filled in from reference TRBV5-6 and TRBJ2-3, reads DAGVTQSPTHLIKTRGQQVTLRCSPKSGHDTVSWYQQALGQGPQFIFQYYEEEERQRGNFPDRFSGHQFPNYSSELNVNALLLGDSALYLCASRYLRRGRADTQYFGPGTRLTVL.

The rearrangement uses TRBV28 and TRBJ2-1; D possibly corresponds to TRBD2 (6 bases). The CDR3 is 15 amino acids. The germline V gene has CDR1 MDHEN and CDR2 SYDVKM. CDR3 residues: CASGGELSSYNEQFF. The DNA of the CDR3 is TGTGCTTCAGGCGGGGAATTGAGCTCCTACAATGAGCAGTTCTTC.

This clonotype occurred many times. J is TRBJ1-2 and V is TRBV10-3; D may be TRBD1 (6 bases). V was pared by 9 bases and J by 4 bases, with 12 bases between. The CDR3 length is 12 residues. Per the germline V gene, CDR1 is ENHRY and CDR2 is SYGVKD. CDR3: CAIGTSVYGYTF. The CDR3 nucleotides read TGTGCCATAGGGACATCGGTCTATGGCTACACCTTC.

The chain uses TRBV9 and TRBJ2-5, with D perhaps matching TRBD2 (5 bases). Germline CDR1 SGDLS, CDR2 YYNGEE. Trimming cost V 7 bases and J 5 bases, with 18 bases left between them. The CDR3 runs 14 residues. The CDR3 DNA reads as TGTGCCAGCTGTGAGGGCGGTGGGTCGGAGACCCAGTACTTC. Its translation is CASCEGGGSETQYF.

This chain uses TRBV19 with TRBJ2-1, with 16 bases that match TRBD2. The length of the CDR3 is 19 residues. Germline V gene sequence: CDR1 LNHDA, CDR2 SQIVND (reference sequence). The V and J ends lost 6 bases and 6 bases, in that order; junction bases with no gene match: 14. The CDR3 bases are TGTGCCAGTAGCACTTTGGGCCCAGGGACTAGCGGGGGGGCCAATGAGCAGTTCTTC. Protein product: CASSTLGPGTSGGANEQFF.

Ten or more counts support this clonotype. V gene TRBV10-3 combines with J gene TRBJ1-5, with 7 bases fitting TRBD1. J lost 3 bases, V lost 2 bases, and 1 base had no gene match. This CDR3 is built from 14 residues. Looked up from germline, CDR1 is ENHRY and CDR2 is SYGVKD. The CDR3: CAISEGQDNQPQHF. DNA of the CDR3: TGTGCCATCAGTGAGGGACAGGACAATCAGCCCCAGCATTTT.

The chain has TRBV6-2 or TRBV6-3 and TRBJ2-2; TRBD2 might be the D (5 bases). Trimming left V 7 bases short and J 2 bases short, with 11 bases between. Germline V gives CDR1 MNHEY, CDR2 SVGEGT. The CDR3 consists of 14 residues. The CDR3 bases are TGTGCCAGCATCCCGGGAAGCAACACCGGGGAGCTGTTTTTT. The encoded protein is CASIPGSNTGELFF.

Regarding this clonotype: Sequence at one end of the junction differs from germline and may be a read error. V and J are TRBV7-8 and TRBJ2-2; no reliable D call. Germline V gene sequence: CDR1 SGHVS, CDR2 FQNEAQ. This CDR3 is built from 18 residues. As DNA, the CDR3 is TGTACCAGCAGCTTAGTTGGTTCGTCAGGAGCAAACACCGGGGAGCTGTTTTTT. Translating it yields CTSSLVGSSGANTGELFF.

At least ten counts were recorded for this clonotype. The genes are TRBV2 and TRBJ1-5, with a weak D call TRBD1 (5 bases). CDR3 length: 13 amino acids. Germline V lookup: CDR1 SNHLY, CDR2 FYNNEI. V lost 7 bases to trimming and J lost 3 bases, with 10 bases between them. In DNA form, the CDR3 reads TGTGCCAGCAAACAGGATTACAATCAGCCCCAGCATTTT. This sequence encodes CASKQDYNQPQHF. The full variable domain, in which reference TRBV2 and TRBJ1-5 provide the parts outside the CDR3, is EPEVTQTPSHQVTQMGQEVILRCVPISNHLYFYWYRQILGQKVEFLVSFYNNEISEKSEIFDDQFSVERPDGSNFTLKIRSTKLEDSAMYFCASKQDYNQPQHFGDGTRLSIL.

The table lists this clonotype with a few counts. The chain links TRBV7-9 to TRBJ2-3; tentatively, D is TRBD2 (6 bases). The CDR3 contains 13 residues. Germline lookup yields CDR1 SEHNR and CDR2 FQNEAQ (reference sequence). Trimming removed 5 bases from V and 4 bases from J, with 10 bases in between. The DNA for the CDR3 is TGTGCCAGCAGCGATCGACTAGCAGATACGCAGTATTTT. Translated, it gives CASSDRLADTQYF.

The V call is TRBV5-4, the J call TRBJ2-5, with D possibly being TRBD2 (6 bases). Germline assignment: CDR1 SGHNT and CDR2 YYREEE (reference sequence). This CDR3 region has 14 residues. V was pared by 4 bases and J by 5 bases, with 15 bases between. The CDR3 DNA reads TGTGCCAGCAGCCCTAATGGGAGCGGGGAGACCCAGTACTTC. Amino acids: CASSPNGSGETQYF.

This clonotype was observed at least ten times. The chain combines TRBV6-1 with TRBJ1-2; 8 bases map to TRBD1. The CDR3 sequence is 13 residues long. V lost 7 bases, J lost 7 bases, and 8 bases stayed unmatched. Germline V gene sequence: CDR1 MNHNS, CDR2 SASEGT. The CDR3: CASKVGQGGGYTF. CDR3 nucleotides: TGTGCCAGCAAGGTTGGACAGGGCGGTGGCTACACCTTC.

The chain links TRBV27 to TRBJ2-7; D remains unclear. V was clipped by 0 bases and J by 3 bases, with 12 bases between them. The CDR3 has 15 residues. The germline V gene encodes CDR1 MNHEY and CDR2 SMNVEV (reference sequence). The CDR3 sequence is CASSLSTDPYYEQYF. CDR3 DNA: TGTGCCAGCAGTTTATCCACGGATCCCTACTACGAGCAGTACTTC.

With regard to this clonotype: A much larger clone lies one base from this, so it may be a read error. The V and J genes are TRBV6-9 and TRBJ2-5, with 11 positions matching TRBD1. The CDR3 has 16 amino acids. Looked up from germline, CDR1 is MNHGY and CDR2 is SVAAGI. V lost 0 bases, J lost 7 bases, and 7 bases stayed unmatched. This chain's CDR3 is CASSYSRTGGLGTQYF. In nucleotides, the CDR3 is TGTGCCAGCAGTTATTCCCGGACAGGGGGCTTAGGGACCCAGTACTTC.

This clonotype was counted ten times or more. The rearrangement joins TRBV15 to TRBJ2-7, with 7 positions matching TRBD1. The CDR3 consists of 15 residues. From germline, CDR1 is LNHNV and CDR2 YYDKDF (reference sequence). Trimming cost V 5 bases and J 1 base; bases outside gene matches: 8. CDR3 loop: CATSAAGTASYEQYF. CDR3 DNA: TGTGCCACCAGCGCGGCCGGGACAGCATCCTACGAGCAGTACTTC.

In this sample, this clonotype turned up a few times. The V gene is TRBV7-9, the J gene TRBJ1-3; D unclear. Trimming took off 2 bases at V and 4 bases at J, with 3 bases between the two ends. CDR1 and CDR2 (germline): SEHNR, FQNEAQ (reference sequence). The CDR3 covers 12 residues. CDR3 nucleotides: TGTGCCAGCAGCTTAAACGGAAACACCATATATTTT. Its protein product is CASSLNGNTIYF.

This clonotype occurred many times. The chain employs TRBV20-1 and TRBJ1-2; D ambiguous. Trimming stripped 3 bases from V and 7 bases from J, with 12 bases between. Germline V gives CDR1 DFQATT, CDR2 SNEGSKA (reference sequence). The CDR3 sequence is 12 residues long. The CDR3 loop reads CSASFKEGGYTF. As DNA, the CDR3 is TGCAGTGCTAGTTTCAAGGAGGGTGGCTACACCTTC.

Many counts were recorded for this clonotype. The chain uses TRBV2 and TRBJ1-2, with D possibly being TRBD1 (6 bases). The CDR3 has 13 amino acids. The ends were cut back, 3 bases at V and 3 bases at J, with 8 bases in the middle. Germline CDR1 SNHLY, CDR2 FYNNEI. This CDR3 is CASSDRGYYGYTF. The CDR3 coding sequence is TGTGCCAGCAGTGACAGGGGTTACTATGGCTACACCTTC. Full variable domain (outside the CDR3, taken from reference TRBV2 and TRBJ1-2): EPEVTQTPSHQVTQMGQEVILRCVPISNHLYFYWYRQILGQKVEFLVSFYNNEISEKSEIFDDQFSVERPDGSNFTLKIRSTKLEDSAMYFCASSDRGYYGYTFGSGTRLTVV.

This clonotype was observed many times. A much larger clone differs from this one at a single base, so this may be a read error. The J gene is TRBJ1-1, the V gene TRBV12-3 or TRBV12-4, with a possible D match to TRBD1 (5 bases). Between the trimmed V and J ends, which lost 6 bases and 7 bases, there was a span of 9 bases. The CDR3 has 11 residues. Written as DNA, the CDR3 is TGTGCCAGCAGCCTGGGGGTTGAAGCTTTCTTT. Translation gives CASSLGVEAFF.

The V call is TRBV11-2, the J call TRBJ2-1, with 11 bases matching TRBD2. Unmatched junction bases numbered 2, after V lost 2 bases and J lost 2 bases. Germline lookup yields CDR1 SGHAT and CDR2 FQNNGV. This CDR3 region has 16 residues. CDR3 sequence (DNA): TGTGCCAGCAGCTTAAGACTAGCGGGACCCTACAATGAGCAGTTCTTC. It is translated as CASSLRLAGPYNEQFF.

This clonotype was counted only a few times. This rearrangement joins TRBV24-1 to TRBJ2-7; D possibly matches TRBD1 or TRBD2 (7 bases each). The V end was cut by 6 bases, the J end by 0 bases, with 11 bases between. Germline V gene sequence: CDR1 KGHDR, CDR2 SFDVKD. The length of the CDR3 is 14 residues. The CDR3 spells CATSSGTASYEQYF. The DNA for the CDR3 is TGTGCCACCAGTAGCGGGACAGCCTCCTACGAGCAGTACTTC.

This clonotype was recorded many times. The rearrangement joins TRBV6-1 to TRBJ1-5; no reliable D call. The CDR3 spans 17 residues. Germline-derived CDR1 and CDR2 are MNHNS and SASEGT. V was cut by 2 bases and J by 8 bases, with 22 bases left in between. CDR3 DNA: TGTGCCAGCAGTGAATATCCGGGTAGGCAGGACGTGAAGCCCCAGCATTTT. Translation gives CASSEYPGRQDVKPQHF.

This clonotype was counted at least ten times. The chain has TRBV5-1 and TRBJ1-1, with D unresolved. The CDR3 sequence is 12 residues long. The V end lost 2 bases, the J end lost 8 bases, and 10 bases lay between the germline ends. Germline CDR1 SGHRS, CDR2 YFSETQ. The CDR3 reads CASSFGQEEAFF. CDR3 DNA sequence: TGCGCCAGCAGCTTCGGGCAGGAAGAAGCTTTCTTT.

This CDR3 is CASSGRAGPDTQYF. CDR3 in DNA: TGTGCCAGCAGTGGCCGTGCGGGGCCAGATACGCAGTATTTT. The genes are TRBV6-1 and TRBJ2-3, with D tentatively TRBD2 (6 bases). This CDR3 comprises 14 residues. Trimming took off 4 bases at V and 4 bases at J, with 12 bases between the two ends. Per the germline V gene, CDR1 is MNHNS and CDR2 is SASEGT.

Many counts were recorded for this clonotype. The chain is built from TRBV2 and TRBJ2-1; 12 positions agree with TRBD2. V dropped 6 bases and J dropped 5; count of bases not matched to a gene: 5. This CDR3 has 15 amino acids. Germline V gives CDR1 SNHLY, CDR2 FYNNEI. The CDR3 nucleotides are TGTGCCAGCAGGCCCAGACTAGCGGGGGACAATGAGCAGTTCTTC. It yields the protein CASRPRLAGDNEQFF. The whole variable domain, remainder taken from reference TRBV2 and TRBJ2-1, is EPEVTQTPSHQVTQMGQEVILRCVPISNHLYFYWYRQILGQKVEFLVSFYNNEISEKSEIFDDQFSVERPDGSNFTLKIRSTKLEDSAMYFCASRPRLAGDNEQFFGPGTRLTVL.

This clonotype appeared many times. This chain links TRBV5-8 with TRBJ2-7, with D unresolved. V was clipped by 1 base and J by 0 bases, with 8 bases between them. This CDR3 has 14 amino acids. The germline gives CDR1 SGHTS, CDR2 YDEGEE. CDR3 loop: CASSLIFGSYEQYF. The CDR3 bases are TGTGCCAGCAGCTTGATTTTTGGCTCCTACGAGCAGTACTTC.

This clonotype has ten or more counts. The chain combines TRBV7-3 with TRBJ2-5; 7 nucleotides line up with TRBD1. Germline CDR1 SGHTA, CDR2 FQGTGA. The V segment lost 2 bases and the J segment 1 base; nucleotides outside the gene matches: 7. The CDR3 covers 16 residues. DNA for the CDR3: TGTGCCAGCAGCTTAGGAACAGGGGCTTCCCAAGAGACCCAGTACTTC. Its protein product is CASSLGTGASQETQYF. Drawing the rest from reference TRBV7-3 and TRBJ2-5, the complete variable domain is GAGVSQTPSNKVTEKGKYVELRCDPISGHTALYWYRQSLGQGPEFLIYFQGTGAADDSGLPNDRFFAVRPEGSVSTLKIQRTERGDSAVYLCASSLGTGASQETQYFGPGTRLLVL.